This TCR beta chain derives from a study of T cells in Graves' hyperthyroidism and ophthalmopathy. This clonotype was detected a few times. TCR beta CDR3 regions were amplified from RNA transcripts. The primer set for the first-round RT-PCR of the TCR CDR3 was HTBI. TCRdb ran MiXCR on the multiplex PCR reads and lists one entry per CDR3 protein. The data contain approximately 610,000 distinct CDR3 sequences, 14% to 15% of them singletons. Diagnosis relied on clinical symptoms, serum thyroxine and TRAb, thyroid ultrasound and orbital computed tomography. V lost 4 bases to trimming and J lost 2 bases, with 14 bases between them. Germline V gene sequence: CDR1 SGHTA, CDR2 FQGNSA. This CDR3 has 15 amino acids.

Sample: blood. The rearrangement uses TRBV7-2 and TRBJ2-5; the D gene is possibly TRBD2 (5 bases). This receptor was identified in a woman between 35 and 50 years old with Graves' ophthalmopathy. CDR3 sequence (DNA): TGTGCCAGCAGCTCAGGAGGTGGACTGCAAGAGACCCAGTACTTC. This gives the protein CASSSGGGLQETQYF.